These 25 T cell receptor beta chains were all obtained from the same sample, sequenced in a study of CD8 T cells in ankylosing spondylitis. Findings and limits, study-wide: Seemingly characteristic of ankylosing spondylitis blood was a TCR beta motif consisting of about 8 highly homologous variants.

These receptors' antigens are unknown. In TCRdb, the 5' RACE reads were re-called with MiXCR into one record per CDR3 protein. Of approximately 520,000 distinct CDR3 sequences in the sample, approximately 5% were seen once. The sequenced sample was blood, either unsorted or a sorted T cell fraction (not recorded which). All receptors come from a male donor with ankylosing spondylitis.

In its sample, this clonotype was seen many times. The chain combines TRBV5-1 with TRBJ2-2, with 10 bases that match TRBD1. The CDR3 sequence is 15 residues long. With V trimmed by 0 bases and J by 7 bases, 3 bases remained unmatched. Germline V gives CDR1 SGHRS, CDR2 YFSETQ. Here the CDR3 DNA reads TGCGCCAGCAGCTTGGAGGGACAGGGGATCGGGGAGCTGTTTTTT. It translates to CASSLEGQGIGELFF.

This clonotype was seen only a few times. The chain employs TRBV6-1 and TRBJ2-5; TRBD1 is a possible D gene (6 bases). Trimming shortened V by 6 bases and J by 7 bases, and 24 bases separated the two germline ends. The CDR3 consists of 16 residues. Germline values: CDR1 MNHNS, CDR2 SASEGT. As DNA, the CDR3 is TGTGCCAGCAGAAACTTACAGGGCGCAGGGTCGGGGACCCAGTACTTC. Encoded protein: CASRNLQGAGSGTQYF.

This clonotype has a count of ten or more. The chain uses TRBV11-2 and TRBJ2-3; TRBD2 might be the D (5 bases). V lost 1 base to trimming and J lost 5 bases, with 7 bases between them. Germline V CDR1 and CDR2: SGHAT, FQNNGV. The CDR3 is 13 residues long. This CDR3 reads CASSLVRVDTQYF. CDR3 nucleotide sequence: TGTGCCAGCAGCTTAGTGCGGGTAGATACGCAGTATTTT.

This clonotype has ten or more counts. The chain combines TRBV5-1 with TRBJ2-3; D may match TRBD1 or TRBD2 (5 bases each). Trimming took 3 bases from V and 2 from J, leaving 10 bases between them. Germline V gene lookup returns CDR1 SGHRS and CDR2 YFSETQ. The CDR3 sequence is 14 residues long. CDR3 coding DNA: TGCGCCAGCAGCTCCTTGGGGGACACAGATACGCAGTATTTT. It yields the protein CASSSLGDTDTQYF. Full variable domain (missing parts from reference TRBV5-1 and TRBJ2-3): KAGVTQTPRYLIKTRGQQVTLSCSPISGHRSVSWYQQTPGQGLQFLFEYFSETQRNKGNFPGRFSGRQFSNSRSEMNVSTLELGDSALYLCASSSLGDTDTQYFGPGTRLTVL.

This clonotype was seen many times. The CDR3 DNA follows: TGTGCCAGCAGTTTTGTCGGGGGAGCTTTCTTT. Translated: CASSFVGGAFF. This sequence joins TRBV28 and TRBJ1-1; TRBD1 might be the D (5 bases). CDR1 and CDR2 from the germline V gene are MDHEN and SYDVKM. This CDR3 contains 11 residues. V lost 3 bases to trimming and J lost 10 bases, with 9 bases between them.

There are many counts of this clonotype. CDR3 bases: TGTGCCACCAGCAGAGACCCCAATGAGCAGTTCTTC. This sequence encodes CATSRDPNEQFF. The rearrangement joins TRBV15 to TRBJ2-1; no clear D. The CDR3 runs to 12 residues. Germline CDR1 LNHNV, CDR2 YYDKDF (reference sequence). The V and J ends lost 0 bases and 6 bases respectively, with 3 bases between them.

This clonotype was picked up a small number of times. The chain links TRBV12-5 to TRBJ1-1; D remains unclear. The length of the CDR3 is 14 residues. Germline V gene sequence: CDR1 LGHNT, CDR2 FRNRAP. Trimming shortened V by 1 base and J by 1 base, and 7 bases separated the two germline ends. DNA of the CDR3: TGTGCTAGTGGTTTGGACATTGGGAACACTGAAGCTTTCTTT. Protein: CASGLDIGNTEAFF.

CDR3 DNA: TGTGCCAGCAGTCCCCGGGACCGGGGTTCACCCCTCCACTTT. It translates to CASSPRDRGSPLHF. The V and J genes are TRBV12-3 or TRBV12-4 and TRBJ1-6, with D possibly matching TRBD1 (5 bases). The CDR3 totals 14 residues. Trimming left V 5 bases short and J 9 bases short, with 14 bases between.

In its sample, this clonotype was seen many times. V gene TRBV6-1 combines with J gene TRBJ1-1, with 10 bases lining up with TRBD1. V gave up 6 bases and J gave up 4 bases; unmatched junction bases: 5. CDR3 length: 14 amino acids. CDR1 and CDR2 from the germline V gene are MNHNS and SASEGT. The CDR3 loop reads CASSKDRGGTEAFF. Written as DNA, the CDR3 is TGTGCCAGCAGCAAGGACAGGGGGGGCACTGAAGCTTTCTTT.

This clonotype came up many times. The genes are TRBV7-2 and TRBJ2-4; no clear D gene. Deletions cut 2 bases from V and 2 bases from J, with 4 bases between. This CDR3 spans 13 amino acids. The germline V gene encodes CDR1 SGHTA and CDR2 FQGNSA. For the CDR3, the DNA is TGTGCCAGCAGCTTACGCACCAAAAACATTCAGTACTTC. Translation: CASSLRTKNIQYF. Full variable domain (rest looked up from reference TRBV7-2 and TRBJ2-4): GAGVSQSPSNKVTEKGKDVELRCDPISGHTALYWYRQSLGQGLEFLIYFQGNSAPDKSGLPSDRFSAERTGGSVSTLTIQRTQQEDSAVYLCASSLRTKNIQYFGAGTRLSVL.

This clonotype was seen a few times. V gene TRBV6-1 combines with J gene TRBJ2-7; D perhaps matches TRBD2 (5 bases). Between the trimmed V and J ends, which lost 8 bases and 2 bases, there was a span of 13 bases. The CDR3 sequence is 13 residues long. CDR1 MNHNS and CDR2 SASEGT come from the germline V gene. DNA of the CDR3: TGTGCCAGCTGCAAAGGGAGAACCTACGAGCAGTACTTC. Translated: CASCKGRTYEQYF.

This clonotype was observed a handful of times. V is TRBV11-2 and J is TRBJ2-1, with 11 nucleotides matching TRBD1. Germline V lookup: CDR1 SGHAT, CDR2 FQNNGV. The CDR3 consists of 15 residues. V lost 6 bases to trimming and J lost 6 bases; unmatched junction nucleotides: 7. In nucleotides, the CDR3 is TGTGCCAGCAGATCCTGGACAGGGGGCGTCAATGAGCAGTTCTTC. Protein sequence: CASRSWTGGVNEQFF.

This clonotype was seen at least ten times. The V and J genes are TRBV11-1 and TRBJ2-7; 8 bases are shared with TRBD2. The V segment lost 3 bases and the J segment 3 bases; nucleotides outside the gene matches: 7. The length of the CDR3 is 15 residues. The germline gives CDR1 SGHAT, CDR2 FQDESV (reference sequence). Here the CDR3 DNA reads TGTGCCAGCAGCTTCTCCGGGAGGGGAGGCTACGAGCAGTACTTC. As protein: CASSFSGRGGYEQYF.

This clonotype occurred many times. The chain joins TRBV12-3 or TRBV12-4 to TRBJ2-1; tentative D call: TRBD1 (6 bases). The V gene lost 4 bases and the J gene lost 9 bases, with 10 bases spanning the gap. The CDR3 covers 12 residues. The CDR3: CASSYTGSEQFF. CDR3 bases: TGTGCCAGCAGTTACACAGGGTCTGAGCAGTTCTTC.

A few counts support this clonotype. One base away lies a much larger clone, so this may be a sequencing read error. The DNA of the CDR3 is TGTCCCAGCTCATTGTCCCCGACAGCGGACTATGGCTACACCTTC. Residues: CPSSLSPTADYGYTF. V gene TRBV18 combines with J gene TRBJ1-2, with D possibly TRBD1 on 5 matching bases. Germline CDR1 KGHSH, CDR2 LQKENI. The CDR3 extends over 15 amino acids.

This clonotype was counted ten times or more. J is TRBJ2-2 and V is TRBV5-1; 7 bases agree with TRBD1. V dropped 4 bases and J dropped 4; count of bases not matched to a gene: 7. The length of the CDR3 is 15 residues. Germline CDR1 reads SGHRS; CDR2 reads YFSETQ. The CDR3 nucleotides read TGCGCCAGCAGCACCGGACAGGCGGTCACCGGGGAGCTGTTTTTT. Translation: CASSTGQAVTGELFF.

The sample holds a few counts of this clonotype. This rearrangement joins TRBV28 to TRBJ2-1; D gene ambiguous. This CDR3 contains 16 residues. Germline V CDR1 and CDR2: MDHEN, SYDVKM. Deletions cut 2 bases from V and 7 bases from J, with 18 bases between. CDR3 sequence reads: CASSLGGRPILNEQFF. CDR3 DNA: TGTGCCAGCAGTTTAGGTGGGCGCCCGATTTTAAATGAGCAGTTCTTC.

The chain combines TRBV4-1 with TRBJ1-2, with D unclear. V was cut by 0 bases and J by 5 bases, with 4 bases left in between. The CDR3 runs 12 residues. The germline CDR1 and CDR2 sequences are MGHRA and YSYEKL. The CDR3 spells CASSQEPYGYTF. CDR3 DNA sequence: TGCGCCAGCAGCCAAGAACCGTATGGCTACACCTTC.

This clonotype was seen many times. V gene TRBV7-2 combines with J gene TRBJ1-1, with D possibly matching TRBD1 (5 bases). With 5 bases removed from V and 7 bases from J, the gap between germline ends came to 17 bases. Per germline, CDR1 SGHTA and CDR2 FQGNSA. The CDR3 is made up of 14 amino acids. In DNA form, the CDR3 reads TGTGCCAGCAGCCCCCTAGGGGTGGTGGGTGAAGCTTTCTTT. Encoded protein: CASSPLGVVGEAFF.

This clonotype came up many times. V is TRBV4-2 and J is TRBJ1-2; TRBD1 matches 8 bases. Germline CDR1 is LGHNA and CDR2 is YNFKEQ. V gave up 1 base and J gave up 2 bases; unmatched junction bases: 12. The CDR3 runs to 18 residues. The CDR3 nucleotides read TGTGCCAGCAGCCAAGCAGGGACAGGTACCCTAACCAACTATGGCTACACCTTC. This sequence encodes CASSQAGTGTLTNYGYTF.

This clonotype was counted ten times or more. CDR3: CASSHRVGTSGRALHEQFF. DNA for the CDR3: TGCGCCAGCAGCCACCGGGTAGGGACTAGCGGGAGGGCCTTACATGAGCAGTTCTTC. The V gene is TRBV4-3, the J gene TRBJ2-1; TRBD2 agrees at 16 bases. Germline V gene data show CDR1 as LGHNA and CDR2 as YSLEER. The V gene end was trimmed by 3 bases and the J gene end by 8 bases; junction bases not matched to a gene: 13. The CDR3 has 19 residues.

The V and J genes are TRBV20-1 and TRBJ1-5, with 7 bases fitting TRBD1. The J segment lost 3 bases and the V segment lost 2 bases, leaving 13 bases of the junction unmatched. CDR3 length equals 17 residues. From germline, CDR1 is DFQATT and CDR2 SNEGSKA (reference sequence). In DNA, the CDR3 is TGCAGTGCTAGACGTCAAGGGGGCTTTGGAAACAATCAGCCCCAGCATTTT. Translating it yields CSARRQGGFGNNQPQHF.

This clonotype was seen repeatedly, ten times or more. CDR3 sequence (DNA): TGTGCCAGCAGCTTAGCGCCTAGGGACAGGGGTATTGGAGAGACCCAGTACTTC. Amino acids: CASSLAPRDRGIGETQYF. The V and J genes are TRBV11-1 and TRBJ2-5, with 10 bases identical to TRBD1. CDR1 is SGHAT and CDR2 is FQDESV in the germline V gene (reference sequence). CDR3 length equals 18 residues. The V segment lost 0 bases and the J segment 4 bases; nucleotides outside the gene matches: 11.

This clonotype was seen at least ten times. CDR3 in DNA: TGTGCCAGCAGCTTGGCCCTGGGTGAACATCAGCCCCAGCATTTT. Translation: CASSLALGEHQPQHF. This sequence joins TRBV5-6 and TRBJ1-5; D is uncertain. V shed 0 bases and J shed 5 bases, with 12 bases lying between them. CDR1 SGHDT and CDR2 YYEEEE come from the germline V gene. This CDR3 is 15 amino acids long.

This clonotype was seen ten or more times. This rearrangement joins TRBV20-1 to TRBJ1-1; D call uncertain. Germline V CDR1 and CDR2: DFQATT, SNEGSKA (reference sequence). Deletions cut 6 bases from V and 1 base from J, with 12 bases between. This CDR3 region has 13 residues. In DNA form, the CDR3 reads TGCAGTGCCGCCCCGGACCCGAACACTGAAGCTTTCTTT. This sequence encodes CSAAPDPNTEAFF.